This T cell receptor (beta chain) stems from a study of T cell repertoires in cytomegalovirus infection. Study overall: HLA-C-restricted CMV epitopes, recently identified, and well-studied HLA-B-restricted ones were used by the study. Public TCR beta signature analysis indicated the presence of both CMV infection and matching HLA type. Study-wide results and limits: The ex vivo response was dominated by HLA-C-restricted CMV-specific TCR beta clonotypes. Public TCR beta family frequency separated CMV-and-HLA carriers, including in an independent cohort.

From the reads, TCRdb called clonotypes with MiXCR, one entry per CDR3 protein. The profile covers roughly 80,000 distinct CDR3 sequences, with roughly 40% appearing a single time and 85% to 95% taken by the ten largest. CDR3 size: 15 residues. The V and J ends lost 1 base and 2 bases respectively, with 11 bases between them. The germline gives CDR1 LGHNA, CDR2 YSLEER. With respect to this clonotype: Its antigen is unidentified.

This sequence joins TRBV4-3 and TRBJ1-2, with D perhaps matching TRBD1 (6 bases). The receptor was isolated from a human donor in good health (CMV status not recorded). Some clones in this sample may be carry-over from other donors' samples. The sample in question was CD8+ T cells from cultured PBMCs, obtained from culture after CMV antigen stimulation. This chain's CDR3 is CASSQGPGENYGYTF. Here the CDR3 DNA reads TGCGCCAGCAGCCAAGGGCCAGGGGAGAACTATGGCTACACCTTC.